The rows below give T cell receptor beta chains drawn from one sample of a study of OX40 agonist ivuxolimab in advanced cancers. Profiled with immunoSEQ multiplex PCR; TCRdb holds only in-frame clones, not every one. In the table there are 99,000 or so clones, about 91% of which are singletons. Sequencing was performed on CD4+ or CD8+ T cells sorted from blood, taken in a trial of the OX40 agonist ivuxolimab. These receptors came from an adult with an advanced solid tumor such as melanoma, head and neck, liver or kidney cancer. Each CDR3 is given with its conserved first and last residue. The order of the fields is J gene, V gene, D gene, clone size, CDR3 DNA, CDR3 protein. The D gene is left open where the match is weak. Size values are once, few and many counts, or a class for expanded clones, and some rows have none.

>TRBJ2-3|TRBV4-1|NA|NA
TGCGCCAGCAGCCAAGATGGAGATACGCAGTATTTT
CASSQDGDTQYF
>TRBJ1-2|TRBV27|TRBD1|NA
TGTGCCAGCAGTTCCAGGGGGCCTCCCTATGGCTACACCTTC
CASSSRGPPYGYTF
>TRBJ1-2|TRBV7-8|TRBD1|NA
TGTGCCAGCAGCTTTGGGGACAGCCTTGGGGGCTACACCTTC
CASSFGDSLGGYTF
>TRBJ2-1|TRBV11-3|TRBD2|NA
TGTGCCAGCAGCTTTACTAGCGGGAAAAATGAGCAGTTCTTC
CASSFTSGKNEQFF
>TRBJ2-7|TRBV11-2|TRBD2|once
TGTGCCAGCAGCCCCGCAGGACTAGCGGGAGTGCCCGAGCAGTACTTC
CASSPAGLAGVPEQYF
>TRBJ2-7|TRBV10-3|TRBD1|NA
TGTGCCATCAGCCCCCGGGACAGGGGGACCTACGAGCAGTACTTC
CAISPRDRGTYEQYF
>TRBJ2-1|TRBV7-9|TRBD2|NA
TGTGCCAGCAAGGGACTAGCGGGAGTATTGAGTGAGCAGTTCTTC
CASKGLAGVLSEQFF
>TRBJ1-3|TRBV19|NA|NA
TGTGCCAGTAGTACACAACGGGTTTCTGGAAACACCATATATTTT
CASSTQRVSGNTIYF
>TRBJ2-1|TRBV28|TRBD2|NA
TGTGCCAGCACCAATACCCGGGCTAGCGGCAGTTACAATGAGCAGTTCTTC
CASTNTRASGSYNEQFF
>TRBJ2-2|TRBV6-1|TRBD1|NA
TGTGCCAGCAGTGAAACCAGGGGGCCCGGGGAGCTGTTTTTT
CASSETRGPGELFF
>TRBJ2-7|TRBV15|NA|NA
TGTGCCACCAGCAGAGACCTCAATAGCGGCTGGAAGTTC
CATSRDLNSGWKF
>TRBJ1-4|TRBV18|NA|NA
TGTGCCAGCTCACCCCCCTGGGGGAGCGAAAAACTGTTTTTT
CASSPPWGSEKLFF
>TRBJ2-1|TRBV18|NA|NA
TGTGCCAGCTCACCACGGGACTACAATGAGCAGTTCTTC
CASSPRDYNEQFF